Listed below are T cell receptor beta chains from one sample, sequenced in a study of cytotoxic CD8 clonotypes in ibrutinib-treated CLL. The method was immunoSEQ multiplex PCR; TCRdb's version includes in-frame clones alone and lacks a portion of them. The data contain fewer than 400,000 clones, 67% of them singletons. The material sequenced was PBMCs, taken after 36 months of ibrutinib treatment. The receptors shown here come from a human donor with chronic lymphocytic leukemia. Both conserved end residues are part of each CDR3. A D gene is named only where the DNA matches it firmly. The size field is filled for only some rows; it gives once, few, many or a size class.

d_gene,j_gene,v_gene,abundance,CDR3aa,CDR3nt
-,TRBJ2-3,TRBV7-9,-,CATTPTDTQYF,TGTGCCACTACCCCCACAGATACGCAGTATTTT
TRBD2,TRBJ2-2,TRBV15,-,CATSRRPGLAGGLNTGELFF,TGTGCCACCAGCAGGAGACCCGGACTAGCGGGAGGGCTGAACACCGGGGAGCTGTTTTTT
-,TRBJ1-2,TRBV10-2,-,CASSEIQPTRGYTF,TGCGCCAGCAGTGAGATCCAACCGACACGGGGCTACACCTTC
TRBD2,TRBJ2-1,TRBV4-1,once,CASSQDWRGGYNEQFF,TGCGCCAGCAGCCAAGATTGGCGGGGGGGGTACAATGAGCAGTTCTTC
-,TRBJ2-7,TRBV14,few,CASSQITSYEQYF,TGTGCCAGCAGCCAAATCACCAGTTACGAGCAGTACTTC
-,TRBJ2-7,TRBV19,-,CASSNPYDGGYEQYF,TGTGCCAGTAGTAACCCGTACGACGGGGGATACGAGCAGTACTTC
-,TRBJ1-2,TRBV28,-,CASTRAYGYTF,TGTGCCAGCACCAGGGCCTATGGCTACACCTTC
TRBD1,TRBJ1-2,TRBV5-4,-,CASSTRTGLDYGYTF,TGTGCCAGCAGCACCCGGACAGGGCTGGACTATGGCTACACCTTC
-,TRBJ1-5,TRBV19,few,CASSPSGPYSNQPQHF,TGTGCCAGTAGCCCTAGTGGTCCCTATAGCAATCAGCCCCAGCATTTT
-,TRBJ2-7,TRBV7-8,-,CASSLEVTFEQYF,TGTGCCAGCAGCTTAGAGGTGACCTTTGAGCAGTACTTC
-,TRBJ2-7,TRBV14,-,CASSFLGYEQYF,TGTGCCAGCAGCTTCTTGGGTTACGAGCAGTACTTC
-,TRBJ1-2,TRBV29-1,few,CSIGDVAYGYTF,TGCAGCATCGGGGATGTGGCGTATGGCTACACCTTC
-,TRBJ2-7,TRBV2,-,CASTPTAYEQYF,TGTGCCAGCACTCCCACAGCCTACGAGCAGTACTTC
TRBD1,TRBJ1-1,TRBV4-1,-,CASSHPRQGQGRFTEAFF,TGCGCCAGCAGCCACCCCCGACAGGGACAGGGCAGGTTCACTGAAGCTTTCTTT
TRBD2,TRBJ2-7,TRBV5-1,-,CASSLEAAGVAYEQYF,TGCGCCAGCAGCTTGGAGGCGGCGGGAGTAGCCTACGAGCAGTACTTC
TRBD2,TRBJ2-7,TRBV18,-,CASSPPGLARYEQYF,TGTGCCAGCTCACCTCCGGGACTAGCCCGGTACGAGCAGTACTTC
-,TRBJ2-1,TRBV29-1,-,CSVDRGWNEQFF,TGCAGCGTTGACAGGGGATGGAATGAGCAGTTCTTC
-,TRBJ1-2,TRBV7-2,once,CASSLDGGNYGYTF,TGTGCCAGCAGCTTAGATGGGGGTAACTATGGCTACACCTTC
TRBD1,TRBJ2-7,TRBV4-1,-,CASSKDMGETGYSYEQYF,TGCGCCAGCAGCAAAGATATGGGGGAGACAGGGTACTCCTACGAGCAGTACTTC
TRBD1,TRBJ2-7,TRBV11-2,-,CASSPSTGYVYEQYF,TGTGCCAGCAGCCCCTCGACAGGGTATGTCTACGAGCAGTACTTC
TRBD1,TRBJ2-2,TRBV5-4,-,CASSPRQGRGELFF,TGTGCCAGCAGCCCAAGACAGGGGCGCGGGGAGCTGTTTTTT
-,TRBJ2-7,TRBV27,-,CASSQRDSYEQYF,TGTGCCAGCAGTCAGCGCGACTCCTACGAGCAGTACTTC
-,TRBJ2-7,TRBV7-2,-,CASTLGPLGSYEQYF,TGTGCCAGCACCTTGGGACCGCTTGGGTCCTACGAGCAGTACTTC
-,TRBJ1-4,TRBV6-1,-,CASSGQYSNEKLFF,TGTGCCAGCAGTGGGCAGTACTCTAATGAAAAACTGTTTTTT
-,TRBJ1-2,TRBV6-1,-,CASTFQYGYTF,TGTGCCAGCACCTTTCAATATGGCTACACCTTC
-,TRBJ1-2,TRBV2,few,CASGTTANYGYTF,TGTGCCAGCGGGACCACAGCGAACTATGGCTACACCTTC
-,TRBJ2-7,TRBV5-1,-,CASSGPGGEQYF,TGCGCCAGCAGCGGACCCGGTGGCGAGCAGTACTTC
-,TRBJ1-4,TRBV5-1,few,CASSSVRLGRNEKLFF,TGCGCCAGCAGCTCCGTAAGACTGGGTCGTAATGAAAAACTGTTTTTT
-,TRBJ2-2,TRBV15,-,CATSTPGTVRTGELFF,TGTGCCACCAGCACCCCCGGGACGGTCCGCACCGGGGAGCTGTTTTTT
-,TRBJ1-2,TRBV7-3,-,CASKLKGYGYTF,TGTGCCAGCAAGCTTAAGGGGTATGGCTACACCTTC
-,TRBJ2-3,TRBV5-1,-,CASSLVSSTDTQYF,TGCGCCAGCAGCTTGGTGTCGAGCACAGATACGCAGTATTTT
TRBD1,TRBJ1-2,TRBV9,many,CASSVDPGDRVSYGYTF,TGTGCCAGCAGCGTAGACCCGGGGGACAGGGTATCCTATGGCTACACCTTC
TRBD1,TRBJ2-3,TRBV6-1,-,CASRDRGLGDTQYF,TGTGCCAGCAGAGACAGGGGTCTGGGAGATACGCAGTATTTT
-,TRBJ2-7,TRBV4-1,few,CASSQGWLARSYEQYF,TGCGCCAGCAGCCAAGGTTGGCTAGCGAGGTCCTACGAGCAGTACTTC
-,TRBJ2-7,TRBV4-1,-,CASSQNLGVDEQYF,TGCGCCAGCAGCCAAAACCTGGGGGTCGACGAGCAGTACTTC
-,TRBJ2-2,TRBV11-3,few,CASSFGNGELFF,TGTGCCAGCAGCTTCGGTAACGGGGAGCTGTTTTTT
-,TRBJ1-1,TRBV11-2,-,CASRRPGQLNTEAFF,TGTGCCAGCCGAAGACCGGGACAACTGAACACTGAAGCTTTCTTT
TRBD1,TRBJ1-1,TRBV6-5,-,CASSSGDRGSFF,TGTGCCAGCAGTTCTGGGGACAGGGGCTCTTTCTTT
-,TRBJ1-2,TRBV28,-,CASSFPSQGYGYTF,TGTGCCAGCAGTTTTCCTTCCCAGGGGTATGGCTACACCTTC
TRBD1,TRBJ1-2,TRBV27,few,CASSPRGRDRWGYTF,TGTGCCAGCAGTCCCCGCGGCCGGGACAGGTGGGGCTACACCTTC
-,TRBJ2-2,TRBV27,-,CASSVRDTYTGELFF,TGTGCCAGCAGTGTCCGGGACACCTACACCGGGGAGCTGTTTTTT
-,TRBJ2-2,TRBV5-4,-,CASSSNRDGGELFF,TGTGCCAGCAGCTCAAACAGGGATGGCGGGGAGCTGTTTTTT
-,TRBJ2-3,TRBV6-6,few,CASRTRKRTDTQYF,TGTGCCAGCAGGACTAGAAAGAGAACAGATACGCAGTATTTT
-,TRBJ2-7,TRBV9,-,CASTSDPESYEQYF,TGTGCCAGCACCTCAGATCCCGAATCCTACGAGCAGTACTTC
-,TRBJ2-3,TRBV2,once,CASSDISGTDTQYF,TGTGCCAGCAGTGATATAAGCGGCACAGATACGCAGTATTTT
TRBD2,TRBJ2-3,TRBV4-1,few,CASSLTLRGGPDTQYF,TGCGCCAGCAGCCTGACCCTACGGGGGGGCCCAGATACGCAGTATTTT